Sequencing of this T cell receptor (beta chain) was carried out in a study of sequential checkpoint blockade in melanoma. Treatment defined: randomized to nivolumab then ipilimumab (arm A) or the reverse (arm B). Per the germline V gene, CDR1 is SGDLS and CDR2 is YYNGEE. V was clipped by 4 bases and J by 3 bases, with 11 bases between them. CDR3 size: 13 residues. The method was immunoSEQ multiplex PCR; TCRdb's version includes in-frame clones alone and lacks a portion of them. Of tens of thousands of clones in the sample, roughly 85% were seen once. The V and J genes are TRBV9 and TRBJ2-7; possible D gene TRBD2, 6 bases. The sample in question was CD8+ T cells sorted from blood (inferred from file names), obtained from a patient given nivolumab and ipilimumab in sequence. This receptor was identified in a human donor with melanoma. The CDR3 sequence is CASSPLGGYEQYF. The CDR3 DNA sequence: TGTGCCAGCAGCCCCCTGGGGGGCTACGAGCAGTACTTC.